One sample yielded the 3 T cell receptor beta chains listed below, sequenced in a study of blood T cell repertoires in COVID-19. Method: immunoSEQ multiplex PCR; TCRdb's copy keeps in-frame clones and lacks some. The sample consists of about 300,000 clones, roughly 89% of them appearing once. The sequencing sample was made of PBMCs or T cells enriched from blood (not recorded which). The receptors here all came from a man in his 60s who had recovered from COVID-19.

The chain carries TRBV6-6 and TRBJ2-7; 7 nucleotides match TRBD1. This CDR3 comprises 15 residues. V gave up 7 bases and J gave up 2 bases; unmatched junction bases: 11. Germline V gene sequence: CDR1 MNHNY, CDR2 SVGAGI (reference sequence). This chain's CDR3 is CASKGQSPETYEQYF. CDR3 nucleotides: TGTGCCAGCAAGGGACAGAGCCCTGAAACCTACGAGCAGTACTTC.

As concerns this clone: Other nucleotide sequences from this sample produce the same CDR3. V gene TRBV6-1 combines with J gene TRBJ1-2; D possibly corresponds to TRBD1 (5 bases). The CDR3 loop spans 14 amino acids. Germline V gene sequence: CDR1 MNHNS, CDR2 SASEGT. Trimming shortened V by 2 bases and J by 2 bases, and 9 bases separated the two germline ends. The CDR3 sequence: CASSESPGNYGYTF. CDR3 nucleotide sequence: TGTGCCAGCAGTGAATCGCCAGGGAACTATGGCTACACCTTC.

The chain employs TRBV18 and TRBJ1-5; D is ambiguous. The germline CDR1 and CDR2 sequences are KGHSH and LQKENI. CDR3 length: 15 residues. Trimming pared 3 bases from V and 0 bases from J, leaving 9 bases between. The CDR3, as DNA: TGTGCCAGCTCACCTCAAGAGATTAGCAATCAGCCCCAGCATTTT. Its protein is CASSPQEISNQPQHF.